The T cell receptor beta chain described here comes from a study of shared clonotypes between healthy human individuals. For the study at large: There were three CD4 naive, three CD4 memory, two CD8 naive and one CD8 memory plates per donor.

Genomic DNA (from each subset) was split evenly across several immunoSEQ plates. Produced via immunoSEQ multiplex PCR; TCRdb's table is partial and in-frame only. The sample consists of roughly 700,000 clones, around 72% of them appearing once. Broader study findings: Naive CD4 clonotypes were shared across a handful of donors at approximately 5.3%. Collection of samples was limited to blood; tissue repertoires likely differ.

The CDR3 has 15 amino acids. Germline V gene sequence: CDR1 SGHVS, CDR2 FQNEAQ. V dropped 0 bases and J dropped 6 bases, with 12 bases sitting between them. This clone appeared many times. As yet, its antigen is unknown. The sequenced material came from memory CD4+ T cells sorted from blood. Subset reported: CD45RA-negative fraction. The chain couples TRBV7-8 to TRBJ1-5, with no clear D. The clonotype comes from a woman aged 25-40 years in good health. The CDR3 spells CASSLATLQGQPQHF. The CDR3 bases are TGTGCCAGCAGCTTAGCGACCCTTCAAGGTCAGCCCCAGCATTTT.